This T cell receptor beta chain was obtained from a study of lung T cells in sarcoidosis with Löfgren's syndrome. Study background: In sarcoidosis, CD4+ T cells accumulate in bronchoalveolar lavage fluid. Analyses focused on Löfgren's syndrome patients. General study findings and limits: The most expanded V genes in Löfgren's patients were reportedly TRAV12-1 and TRBV2. Multiple Löfgren's syndrome patients reportedly shared TRAV12-1 and TRBV2 CDR3 motifs.

Each CDR3 protein is one row after TCRdb ran MiXCR on the reads. The sample gives 8,000 to 10,000 distinct CDR3 sequences, more than 20% of which show up once; 20% to 25% is in the top ten. The ends lost 8 bases at V and 6 bases at J; junction bases unmatched: 7. CDR3 length: 12 amino acids. Germline CDR1 is SQVTM and CDR2 is ANQGSEA. About this clonotype itself: The antigen is undetermined.

The sample taken for sequencing was CD4+ T cells from bronchoalveolar lavage fluid. The sequence was obtained from a human donor with sarcoidosis (Löfgren's syndrome or another form), or a control subject (not recorded which). V usage is TRBV29-1 and J usage is TRBJ2-7, with 10 bases lining up with TRBD1. The CDR3 loop is CSYGQGGIEQYF. CDR3 nucleotide sequence: TGCAGCTACGGACAGGGGGGCATCGAGCAGTACTTC.